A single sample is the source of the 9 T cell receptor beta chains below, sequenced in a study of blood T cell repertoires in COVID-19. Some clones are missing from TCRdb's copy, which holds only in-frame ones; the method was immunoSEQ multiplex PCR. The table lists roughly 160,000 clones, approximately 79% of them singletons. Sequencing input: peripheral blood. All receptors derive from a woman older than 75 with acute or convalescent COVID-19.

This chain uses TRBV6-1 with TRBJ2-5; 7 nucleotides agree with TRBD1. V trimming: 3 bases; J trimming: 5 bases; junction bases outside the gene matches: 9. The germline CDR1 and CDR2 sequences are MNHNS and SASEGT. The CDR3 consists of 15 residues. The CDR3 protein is CASSDRGQRGETQYF. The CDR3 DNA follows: TGTGCCAGCAGTGACCGGGGACAGAGGGGGGAGACCCAGTACTTC.

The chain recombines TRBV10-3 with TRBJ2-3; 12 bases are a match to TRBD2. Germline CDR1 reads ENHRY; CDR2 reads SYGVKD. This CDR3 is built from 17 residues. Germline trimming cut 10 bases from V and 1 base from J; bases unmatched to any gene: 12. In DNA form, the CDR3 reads TGTGCCACCGAAGAACGACTAGCGGGAGTAGGCACAGATACGCAGTATTTT. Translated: CATEERLAGVGTDTQYF.

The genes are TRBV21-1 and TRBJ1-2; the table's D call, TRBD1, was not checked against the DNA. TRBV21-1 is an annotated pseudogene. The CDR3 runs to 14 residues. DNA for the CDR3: TGTGCCAGCAGCCGACAGGGAGCTAACTATGGCTACACCTTC. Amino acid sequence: CASSRQGANYGYTF.

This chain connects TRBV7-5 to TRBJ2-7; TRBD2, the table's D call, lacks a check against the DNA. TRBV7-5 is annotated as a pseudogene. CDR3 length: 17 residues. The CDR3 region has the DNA TGTGCCAGAAGATCTACGCGGCTAGCGGGAAGAAAAGGAGAGCAGTACTTC. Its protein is CARRSTRLAGRKGEQYF.

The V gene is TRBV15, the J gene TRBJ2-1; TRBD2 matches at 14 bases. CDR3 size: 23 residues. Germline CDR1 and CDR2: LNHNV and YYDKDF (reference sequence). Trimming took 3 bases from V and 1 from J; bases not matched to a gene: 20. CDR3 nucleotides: TGTGCCACCAGCAGTACGTGGCAATTACCGGGACTAGCGGGAGAGGGGTCCTACAATGAGCAGTTCTTC. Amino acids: CATSSTWQLPGLAGEGSYNEQFF.

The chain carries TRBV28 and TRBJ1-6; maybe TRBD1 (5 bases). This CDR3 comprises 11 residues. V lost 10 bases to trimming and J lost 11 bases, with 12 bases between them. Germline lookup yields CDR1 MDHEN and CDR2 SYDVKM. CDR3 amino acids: CATQLGAPLHF. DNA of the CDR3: TGTGCCACCCAGCTAGGGGCACCCCTCCACTTT. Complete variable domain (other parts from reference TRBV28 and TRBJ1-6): DVKVTQSSRYLVKRTGEKVFLECVQDMDHENMFWYRQDPGLGLRLIYFSYDVKMKEKGDIPEGYSVSREKKERFSLILESASTNQTSMYLCATQLGAPLHFGNGTRLTVT.

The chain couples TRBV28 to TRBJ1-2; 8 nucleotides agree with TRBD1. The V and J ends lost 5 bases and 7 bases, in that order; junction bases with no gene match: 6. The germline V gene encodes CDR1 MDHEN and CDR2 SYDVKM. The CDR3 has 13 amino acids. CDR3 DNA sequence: TGTGCCAGCAGTCCGGACAGGGTACTTGGCTACACCTTC. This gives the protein CASSPDRVLGYTF.

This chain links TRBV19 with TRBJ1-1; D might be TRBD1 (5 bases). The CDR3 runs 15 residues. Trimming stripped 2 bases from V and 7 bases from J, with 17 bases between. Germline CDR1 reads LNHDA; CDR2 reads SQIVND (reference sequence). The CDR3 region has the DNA TGTGCCAGTAGTATACGGGGGGTGCTACCCCGTGAAGCTTTCTTT. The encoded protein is CASSIRGVLPREAFF.

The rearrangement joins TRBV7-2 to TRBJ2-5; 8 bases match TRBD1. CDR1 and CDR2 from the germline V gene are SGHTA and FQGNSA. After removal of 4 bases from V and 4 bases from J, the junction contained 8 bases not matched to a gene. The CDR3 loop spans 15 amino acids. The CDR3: CASSSTGELGETQYF. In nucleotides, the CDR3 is TGTGCCAGCAGCTCGACAGGGGAACTGGGAGAGACCCAGTACTTC.